This TCR beta chain comes out of a study of siplizumab effects on memory and regulatory T cells. Study observations and caveats: Memory cells that were CD4+ and unstimulated gave rise to alloreactive sequences, which siplizumab significantly reduced.

Remarks on this clone: Its antigen is still unknown.

V was shortened by 3 bases and J by 4 bases, with 10 bases between the two germline ends. CDR3 length: 13 amino acids. CDR1 is SGHTA and CDR2 is FQGNSA in the germline V gene. Assaying covered roughly 92,000 TCR templates per sample. Repertoires were generated with immunoSEQ multiplex PCR, while TCRdb's copy carries only in-frame clones and drops some. In the table there are fewer than 120,000 clones, roughly 92% of which are singletons. The rearrangement uses TRBV7-2 and TRBJ2-7, with a possible D match to TRBD2 (5 bases). The sample comprised CD4+ T cells sorted from blood. This clonotype was obtained from a human donor in good health. This chain's CDR3 is CASSFTPGYEQYF. The CDR3 nucleotides are TGTGCCAGCAGCTTCACCCCGGGGTACGAGCAGTACTTC.